This T cell receptor beta chain originates from a study of T cells in Graves' hyperthyroidism and ophthalmopathy. Study conclusions and caveats: The majority of expanded thyroid clonotypes above 0.001 also appeared in blood. Through a model of 13 V-J features, ophthalmopathy was separated from stable hyperthyroidism.

V dropped 6 bases and J dropped 11; count of bases not matched to a gene: 11. Germline values: CDR1 KGHDR, CDR2 SFDVKD. The CDR3 consists of 16 residues. A note on this clonotype: Its target is not known.

The TCR beta CDR3 regions underwent amplification using RNA transcripts as the source. The HTBI primer set was used in a first-round RT-PCR of the TCR CDR3. TCRdb re-called the multiplex PCR reads with MiXCR, one entry per CDR3 protein. Here the sample spans about 510,000 distinct CDR3 sequences, 40% to 50% being singletons. This chain connects TRBV24-1 to TRBJ1-6; TRBD1 agrees at 11 bases. The TCR was taken from an adult woman with Graves' disease, either hyperthyroidism or ophthalmopathy (not recorded which). The sample comprised peripheral blood or thyroid tissue (not recorded which). The DNA for the CDR3 is TGTGCCACCAGTTTGACCACCGGGACAGGGGGTACACCCCTCCACTTT. Translated: CATSLTTGTGGTPLHF.